This T cell receptor beta chain is from a study of early T cells in non-severe SARS-CoV-2 infection. Study at large: Bulk RNA isolated from unsorted whole blood underwent sequencing; chains were not paired.

This CDR3 has 16 amino acids. Germline CDR1 reads KGHDR; CDR2 reads SFDVKD. Trimming took 4 bases from V and 1 from J; bases not matched to a gene: 0. Whole-study findings and limits: Lookups in VDJdb leaned toward anti-spike CD8 responses and missed private and CD4 specificities.

Researchers tagged individual cDNA molecules with unique molecular identifiers. TCRdb called the 5' RACE reads again in MiXCR, with one record for every CDR3 protein. The table includes tens of thousands of distinct CDR3 sequences, about 8% detected once. This clonotype was recorded many times. What it binds is not known. The starting material was whole blood, obtained at baseline. The TCR originated in an adult who was a healthcare worker with PCR-confirmed SARS-CoV-2 infection or an uninfected control (not recorded which). The chain has TRBV24-1 and TRBJ2-3; 14 bases agree with TRBD2. CDR3 DNA sequence: TGTGCCACCAGTGAGGGACTAGCGGGGGGCACAGATACGCAGTATTTT. This sequence encodes CATSEGLAGGTDTQYF.